The clone carrying this TCR beta chain was counted many times. These data are taken from a study of T cells after yellow fever vaccination. Trimming cost V 0 bases and J 0 bases, with 15 bases left between them. This CDR3 has 18 residues. The V gene's germline CDR1 is LGHDT and CDR2 YNNKEL (reference sequence). TCRdb redid the calling of the 5' RACE reads with MiXCR, one entry per CDR3 protein. The profile shows over 300,000 distinct CDR3 sequences, over 4% of them singletons. The rearrangement joins TRBV3-1 to TRBJ2-1; D unresolved. The sequencing here drew on PBMCs, taken 5 days after the yellow fever booster vaccination. The sequence was collected from a young man who received the YFV17D yellow fever vaccine. CDR3 amino acids: CASSQERVALRSYNEQFF. The CDR3 nucleotides are TGTGCCAGCAGCCAAGAAAGAGTGGCACTTCGCTCCTACAATGAGCAGTTCTTC.